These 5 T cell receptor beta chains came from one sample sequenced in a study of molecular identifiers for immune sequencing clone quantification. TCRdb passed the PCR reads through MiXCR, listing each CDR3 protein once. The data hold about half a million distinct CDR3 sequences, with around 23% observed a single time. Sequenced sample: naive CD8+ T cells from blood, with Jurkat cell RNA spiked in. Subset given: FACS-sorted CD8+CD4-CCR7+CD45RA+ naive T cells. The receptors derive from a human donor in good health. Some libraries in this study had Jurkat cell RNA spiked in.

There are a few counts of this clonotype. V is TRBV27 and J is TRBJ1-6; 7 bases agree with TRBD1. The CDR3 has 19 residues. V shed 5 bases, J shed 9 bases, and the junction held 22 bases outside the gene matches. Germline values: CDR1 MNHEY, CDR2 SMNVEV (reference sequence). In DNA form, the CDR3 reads TGTGCCAGCAGTCCCTCGACAGGGTTTAATGTTTTGGCGATTTCACCCCTCCACTTT. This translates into CASSPSTGFNVLAISPLHF.

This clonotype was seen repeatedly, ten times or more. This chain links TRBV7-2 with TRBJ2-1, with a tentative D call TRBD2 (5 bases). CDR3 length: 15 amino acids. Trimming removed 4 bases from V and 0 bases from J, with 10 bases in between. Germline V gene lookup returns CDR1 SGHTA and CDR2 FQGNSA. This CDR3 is CASSSLARSYNEQFF. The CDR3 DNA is TGTGCCAGCAGCTCGCTAGCCCGCTCCTACAATGAGCAGTTCTTC. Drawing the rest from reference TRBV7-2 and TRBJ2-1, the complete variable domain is GAGVSQSPSNKVTEKGKDVELRCDPISGHTALYWYRQSLGQGLEFLIYFQGNSAPDKSGLPSDRFSAERTGGSVSTLTIQRTQQEDSAVYLCASSSLARSYNEQFFGPGTRLTVL.

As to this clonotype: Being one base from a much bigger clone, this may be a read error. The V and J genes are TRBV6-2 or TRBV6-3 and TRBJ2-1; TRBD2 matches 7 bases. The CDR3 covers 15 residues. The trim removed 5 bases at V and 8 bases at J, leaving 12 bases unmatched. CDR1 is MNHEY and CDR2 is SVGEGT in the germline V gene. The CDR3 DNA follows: TGTGCCAGCAGTACCGGAGGACTAGTGGGAGATGAGCAGTTCTTC. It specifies CASSTGGLVGDEQFF.

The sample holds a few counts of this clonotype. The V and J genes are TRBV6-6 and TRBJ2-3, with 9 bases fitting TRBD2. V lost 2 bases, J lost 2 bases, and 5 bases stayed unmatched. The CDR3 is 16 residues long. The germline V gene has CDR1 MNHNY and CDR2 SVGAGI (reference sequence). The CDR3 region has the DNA TGTGCCAGCAGTTACCTAATAGCGGGGGTCACAGATACGCAGTATTTT. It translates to CASSYLIAGVTDTQYF.

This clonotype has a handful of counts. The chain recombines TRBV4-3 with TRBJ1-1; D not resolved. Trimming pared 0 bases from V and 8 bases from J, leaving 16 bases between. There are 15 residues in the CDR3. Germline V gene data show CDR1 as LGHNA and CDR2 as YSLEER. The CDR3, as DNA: TGCGCCAGCAGCCAAGATATAGTCGGTTCCAGGGAAGCTTTCTTT. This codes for CASSQDIVGSREAFF.